This TCR beta chain was profiled in a study of blood T cells in healthy people across ages. V gave up 0 bases and J gave up 7 bases; unmatched junction bases: 6. Germline V gives CDR1 KGHSH, CDR2 LQKENI. The length of the CDR3 is 17 residues. PCR was performed a second time for about 7 to 11 cycles using a sample-barcoded 5' primer and a J-beta primer mix. Each of the cDNA molecules was tagged by a template-switch adaptor with 12 random nucleotides. In TCRdb, the 5' RACE reads were re-called with MiXCR into one record per CDR3 protein. The table has fewer than 950,000 distinct CDR3 sequences, under 40% seen once. Study-wide findings and caveats: Long-lived donors carried more naive CD4+ cells and greater diversity than aged donors. Researchers judged that diversity estimates from one million T cells fell short of true values.

This clonotype was picked up one time. What it recognizes is unknown. This rearrangement joins TRBV18 to TRBJ2-1; TRBD2 matches at 13 bases. This sequence was found in a man aged 18 to 35 in good health. Source material: blood. The CDR3 loop reads CASSPPLGTSGANEQFF. CDR3 bases: TGTGCCAGCTCACCACCTCTCGGGACTAGCGGGGCGAATGAGCAGTTCTTC. Drawing the rest from reference TRBV18 and TRBJ2-1, the complete variable domain is NAGVMQNPRHLVRRRGQEARLRCSPMKGHSHVYWYRQLPEEGLKFMVYLQKENIIDESGMPKERFSAEFPKEGPSILRIQQVVRGDSAAYFCASSPPLGTSGANEQFFGPGTRLTVL.